These T cell receptor beta chains were read from a single sample in a study of blood T cell repertoires in COVID-19. The data were produced by immunoSEQ multiplex PCR, yet TCRdb's version contains in-frame clones alone and is incomplete. In the table there are about 180,000 clones, about 88% of which are singletons. Sequencing was done on a sample of PBMCs or T cells enriched from blood (not recorded which). The receptors stem from a woman aged 18-35 years who had recovered from COVID-19. The CDR3 runs from the conserved cysteine through the conserved F or W. The D gene is left open where the match is weak. Rows give clone size only sometimes, using once, few, many, or a class for an expanded clone.

V gene	J gene	clone size	D gene	CDR3 DNA	CDR3 protein
TRBV28	TRBJ1-1	-	-	TGTGCCATCCAACAGGGCTACACTGAAGCTTTCTTT	CAIQQGYTEAFF
TRBV28	TRBJ2-5	-	TRBD2	TGTGCCAGCAGTTTAACCCTGGGACTAGCAGTTCGAGAGACCCAGTACTTC	CASSLTLGLAVRETQYF
TRBV5-6	TRBJ2-7	-	-	TGTGCCAGCAGCTTCCAACGGGGGTTCCTCTCCTACGAGCAGTACTTC	CASSFQRGFLSYEQYF
TRBV5-1	TRBJ1-4	-	TRBD1	TGCGCCAGCAGCTTTACAGGGGGTAGGAATAATGAAAAACTGTTTTTT	CASSFTGGRNNEKLFF
TRBV19	TRBJ2-7	-	TRBD2	TGTGCCAGTAGTACCTCTCTAGCGGGAGGGGCCTCCTACGAGCAGTACTTC	CASSTSLAGGASYEQYF
TRBV5-1	TRBJ1-4	-	-	TGCGCCAGCAGCGCGGCGCCCGAAGAAAAACTGTTTTTT	CASSAAPEEKLFF
TRBV7-9	TRBJ2-1	-	-	TGTGCCAGCAGCCGAATCAGAATTACGCGGGACAGCGCTGAGCAGTTCTTC	CASSRIRITRDSAEQFF
TRBV10-3	TRBJ2-1	-	TRBD2	TGTGCCATCAGCGGCTCTCGAGCGGGGCGATACAATGAGCAGTTCTTC	CAISGSRAGRYNEQFF
TRBV29-1	TRBJ1-1	-	-	TGCAGCGTTGACCACATTGAAGCTTTCTTT	CSVDHIEAFF
TRBV11-2	TRBJ1-1	-	TRBD1	TGTGCCAGCAGCGTGGGACAGCACACTGAAGCTTTCTTT	CASSVGQHTEAFF
TRBV6-5	TRBJ2-5	-	TRBD1	TGTGCCAGCAGACGGACAGGGGCCCAAGAGACCCAGTACTTC	CASRRTGAQETQYF
TRBV6-4	TRBJ2-1	once	TRBD1	TGTGCCAGCAGTGAAGCCGGGACAGGGAGGAATGAGCAGTTCTTC	CASSEAGTGRNEQFF
TRBV5-1	TRBJ2-1	-	-	TGCGCCAGCAGCGCTGTCCCGGGACTTGATGAGCAGTTCTTC	CASSAVPGLDEQFF
TRBV5-4	TRBJ1-3	-	-	TGTGCCAGCAGCTTGGGCGGGGTCGGTGGAAACACCATATATTTT	CASSLGGVGGNTIYF
TRBV6-4	TRBJ2-1	-	-	TGTGCCAGCAGCCGGGACTGGCCCAATGAGCAGTTCTTC	CASSRDWPNEQFF
TRBV6-5	TRBJ1-2	-	-	TGTGCCAGCACCACACCGAGGGCAAACTATGGCTACACCTTC	CASTTPRANYGYTF
TRBV28	TRBJ2-5	-	-	TGTGCCAGCTCCAACCGGTACCAAGAGACCCAGTACTTC	CASSNRYQETQYF
TRBV6-5	TRBJ2-3	once	-	TGTGCCAGCACGCTTGACTATTCCACAGATACGCAGTATTTT	CASTLDYSTDTQYF
TRBV2	TRBJ2-1	-	TRBD2	TGTGCCAGCGGGGCGGGGGCCTACAATGAGCAGTTCTTC	CASGAGAYNEQFF
TRBV6-1	TRBJ1-5	-	TRBD1	TGTGCCAGCAGTGAGAACAGGGGTGGGTTTAGCTGGAGTAGCAATCAGCCCCAGCATTTT	CASSENRGGFSWSSNQPQHF
TRBV11-2	TRBJ2-5	-	-	TGTGCCAGCAGCTTCCGACAGCTACAAGAGACCCAGTACTTC	CASSFRQLQETQYF
TRBV28	TRBJ1-1	-	-	TGTGCCAGCAACCGTCAGGCTGAAGCTTTCTTT	CASNRQAEAFF
TRBV3-1/TRBV3-2	TRBJ2-3	-	TRBD2	TGTGCCAGCAGCCCTCGGGCGGGAGCAGATACGCAGTATTTT	CASSPRAGADTQYF
TRBV27	TRBJ2-7	-	-	TGTGCCAGCAGTTTGTCTAGTGGCTCTAATCACGAGCAGTACTTC	CASSLSSGSNHEQYF
TRBV28	TRBJ1-2	-	-	TGTGCCAGCAGTTTATGGCAGACAGGTGGCTACACCTTC	CASSLWQTGGYTF
TRBV7-8	TRBJ1-5	-	-	TGTGCCAGCGGAGTCGCCCAGCCCCAGCATTTT	CASGVAQPQHF
TRBV7-9	TRBJ2-7	once	-	TGTGCCAGCAGCGGCCTGCAGGGCGAGCAGTACTTC	CASSGLQGEQYF
TRBV6-1	TRBJ2-7	-	-	TGTGCCAGCAGTGAAGCTCCCGGGGGTTGGTACGAGCAGTACTTC	CASSEAPGGWYEQYF
TRBV5-4	TRBJ2-3	-	-	TGTGCCAGCAGCTTCAACCAAGCCGGTACAGATACGCAGTATTTT	CASSFNQAGTDTQYF
TRBV30	TRBJ1-1	-	TRBD1	TGTGCCTGGAGTGTAGACAGGGTCGGGCTGGCTTTCTTT	CAWSVDRVGLAFF
TRBV5-1	TRBJ1-1	few	-	TGCGCCAGCAGCTTGGCGGGTGAGTCATACACTGAAGCTTTCTTT	CASSLAGESYTEAFF
TRBV18	TRBJ2-1	-	-	TGTGCCAGCGACAACGGGGATGAGCAGTTCTTC	CASDNGDEQFF
TRBV28	TRBJ1-2	-	TRBD1	TGTGCCAGCAGTTTAGTACCGGGACAGGGGGCATTCTATGGCTACACCTTC	CASSLVPGQGAFYGYTF
TRBV15	TRBJ2-3	-	TRBD2	TGTGCCACCAGCAGAGACCCAGCGGGGGGCACAGATACGCAGTATTTT	CATSRDPAGGTDTQYF
TRBV9	TRBJ2-5	-	-	TGTGCCAGCAGCGTAGAAGATTCTGGGCGACGGGAGACCCAGTACTTC	CASSVEDSGRRETQYF
TRBV19	TRBJ1-2	-	-	TGTGCCAGCCAGAGGGAATCGGGGGGCTACACCTTC	CASQRESGGYTF
TRBV6-5	TRBJ2-3	-	TRBD1	TGTGCCAGCAGTAATGGACAGGGGGCTACAGATACGCAGTATTTT	CASSNGQGATDTQYF
TRBV18	TRBJ1-5	-	-	TGTGCCAGCTCACCGGGGTCAGGGACTGTTCAGCCCCAGCATTTT	CASSPGSGTVQPQHF
TRBV3-1/TRBV3-2	TRBJ1-4	-	-	TGTGCCAGCAGCCAGGCAGCAACTAATGAAAAACTGTTTTTT	CASSQAATNEKLFF
TRBV5-5	TRBJ1-4	-	TRBD1	TGTGCCAGCAGCTTGGAGGGACAGGGCGCTGAAAAACTGTTTTTT	CASSLEGQGAEKLFF